These 15 T cell receptor beta chains were sequenced from one sample in a study of control samples from healthy donors and cancer patients (TCRdb year 2020). Library construction relied on the immunoSEQ multiplex PCR assay. TCRdb stores this immuneACCESS table with in-frame sequences only. Part of the clones is absent; in the studies checked, under half of the shortfall reflects unresolved V genes, and no reason is known for the rest. The sample table shows more than 95,000 clones, and 80% to 90% are seen once. The top ten clonotypes cover about 1.1% of the sample. The source material was PBMCs. Receptors originate from a woman aged 45 to 65 with colorectal cancer.

To note about this clone: The junction differs from germline at one of its ends, possibly a read error. Other DNA sequences in the sample encode the same CDR3. The V gene is TRBV19, the J gene TRBJ1-1, with TRBD1 as a possible D gene (5 bases). The CDR3 is 14 amino acids. Germline CDR1 is LNHDA and CDR2 is SQIVND (reference sequence). The CDR3 region has the DNA TGTGCCAGTAGTATGGGCAGGGAGAACACTGAGGCTTTCTTT. Translating it yields CASSMGRENTEAFF.

In its sample, this clone was seen a few times. V gene TRBV27 combines with J gene TRBJ1-6; the D is unclear. Trimming left V 5 bases short and J 0 bases short, with 8 bases between. The CDR3 runs to 15 residues. CDR1 and CDR2 from the germline V gene are MNHEY and SMNVEV (reference sequence). CDR3 protein: CASSRSGSYNSPLHF. CDR3 coding DNA: TGTGCCAGCAGTCGGTCGGGCTCCTATAATTCACCCCTCCACTTT.

This clone was counted a single time. The J gene is TRBJ1-5, the V gene TRBV2; the D is unclear. V lost 0 bases, J lost 0 bases, and 9 bases lay in between. CDR1 and CDR2 from the germline V gene are SNHLY and FYNNEI. The CDR3 extends over 16 amino acids. The CDR3 spells CASSEAPGVSNQPQHF. The CDR3 coding sequence is TGTGCCAGCAGTGAAGCCCCCGGTGTTAGCAATCAGCCCCAGCATTTT.

The chain employs TRBV3-1 (or the pseudogene TRBV3-2) and TRBJ2-7, with D perhaps TRBD1 (6 bases). The CDR3 loop spans 16 amino acids. Looked up from germline, CDR1 is LGHDT and CDR2 is YNNKEL (reference sequence). The germline V and J ends were trimmed by 1 base and 2 bases, with 15 bases remaining between them. CDR3 DNA: TGTGCCAGCAGCCAAGTTGGGCAGGGGAGTACCTACGAGCAGTACTTC. Protein sequence: CASSQVGQGSTYEQYF.

This chain joins TRBV5-1 and TRBJ2-1, with D possibly TRBD2 on 5 matching bases. Between the trimmed V and J ends, which lost 5 bases and 6 bases, there was a span of 12 bases. Germline V gene sequence: CDR1 SGHRS, CDR2 YFSETQ. The CDR3 totals 13 residues. DNA of the CDR3: TGCGCCAGCAGGCCCTACACTAGCAATGAGCAGTTCTTC. This sequence encodes CASRPYTSNEQFF.

The chain joins TRBV5-1 to TRBJ2-6; no firm D call. Per germline, CDR1 SGHRS and CDR2 YFSETQ. V lost 4 bases to trimming and J lost 4 bases, with 12 bases between them. CDR3 size: 15 residues. CDR3 sequence reads: CASSPEVAGANVLTF. CDR3 nucleotides: TGCGCCAGCAGCCCCGAGGTAGCCGGGGCCAACGTCCTGACTTTC.

The chain carries TRBV7-9 and TRBJ1-1; D remains unclear. The CDR3 length is 14 residues. The V end lost 8 bases, the J end lost 5 bases, and 18 bases lay between the germline ends. Germline CDR1 SEHNR, CDR2 FQNEAQ (reference sequence). In nucleotides, the CDR3 is TGTGCCAGCTTCCGGGCCTACCCGGAGACTGAAGCTTTCTTT. Translation: CASFRAYPETEAFF.

The CDR3 DNA follows: TGTGCCAGCTCTGGGGGACGGATAGCCTACGAGCAGTACTTC. Translated: CASSGGRIAYEQYF. The chain recombines TRBV2 with TRBJ2-7; D might be TRBD1 or TRBD2, each matching 5 bases. The CDR3 is made up of 14 amino acids. V was trimmed by 8 bases and J by 2 bases, leaving 16 bases between them. CDR1 and CDR2 (germline): SNHLY, FYNNEI.

This clone was counted a single time. The gene calls are TRBV20-1 and TRBJ2-5, with D unresolved. V lost 3 bases, J lost 4 bases, and 6 bases lay in between. The germline V gene has CDR1 DFQATT and CDR2 SNEGSKA (reference sequence). This CDR3 comprises 11 residues. This CDR3 is CSASFRETQYF. CDR3 bases: TGCAGTGCTAGTTTTCGAGAGACCCAGTACTTC.

The V and J genes are TRBV12-5 and TRBJ2-2, with D possibly being TRBD1 (6 bases). The CDR3 has 18 residues. Germline CDR1 and CDR2: LGHNT and FRNRAP. Trimming took off 4 bases at V and 4 bases at J, with 22 bases between the two ends. CDR3 sequence reads: CASGSRLTGQASTGELFF. The CDR3 DNA follows: TGTGCTAGTGGTTCGCGCCTTACAGGGCAGGCGAGCACCGGGGAGCTGTTTTTT.

In its sample, this clone was seen a few times. The CDR3 spells CASSPITSGRRYEQYF. The CDR3 DNA reads TGTGCCAGCAGCCCGATCACTAGCGGGAGGAGATACGAGCAGTACTTC. The chain carries TRBV11-2 and TRBJ2-7; 12 positions agree with TRBD2. Trimming at V came to 5 bases and at J to 4 bases, leaving 9 bases not matched to a gene. From germline, CDR1 is SGHAT and CDR2 FQNNGV. The CDR3 runs to 16 residues.

This clone came up a few times. V and J are TRBV4-2 and TRBJ2-1; 7 bases are a match to TRBD2. The ends lost 3 bases at V and 10 bases at J; junction bases unmatched: 18. Germline CDR1 reads LGHNA; CDR2 reads YNFKEQ. The CDR3 sequence is 17 residues long. The CDR3 bases are TGTGCCAGCAGCCATGCTTCCCTCACGGGCGGGAGAAGGGAGCAGTTCTTC. This gives the protein CASSHASLTGGRREQFF.

The chain uses TRBV18 and TRBJ1-1, with D maybe TRBD1 (6 bases). The CDR3 length is 14 residues. Germline CDR1 and CDR2: KGHSH and LQKENI. V lost 3 bases and J 0 bases, leaving 8 bases between the germline ends. The CDR3 protein is CASSPGHMNTEAFF. The DNA of the CDR3 is TGTGCCAGCTCACCGGGACACATGAACACTGAAGCTTTCTTT. Combining the CDR3 with reference TRBV18 and TRBJ1-1 gives the whole variable domain NAGVMQNPRHLVRRRGQEARLRCSPMKGHSHVYWYRQLPEEGLKFMVYLQKENIIDESGMPKERFSAEFPKEGPSILRIQQVVRGDSAAYFCASSPGHMNTEAFFGQGTRLTVV.

V is TRBV28 and J is TRBJ1-3, with D perhaps matching TRBD1 (5 bases). CDR1 is MDHEN, CDR2 SYDVKM, per germline. The CDR3 sequence is 17 residues long. The ends were cut back, 6 bases at V and 0 bases at J, with 18 bases in the middle. CDR3 sequence reads: CASRIGGLRDSGNTIYF. The CDR3 coding sequence is TGTGCCAGCAGAATTGGGGGTTTAAGGGACTCTGGAAACACCATATATTTT.

J is TRBJ2-3 and V is TRBV5-4, with a weak D call TRBD2 (7 bases). Trimming cost V 1 base and J 2 bases, with 17 bases left between them. In germline, CDR1 is SGHNT, CDR2 YYREEE (reference sequence). The CDR3 covers 17 residues. The CDR3 loop reads CASSLLGGGGATDTQYF. The CDR3 DNA sequence: TGTGCCAGCAGCTTGTTGGGAGGGGGAGGGGCCACAGATACGCAGTATTTT. Supplemented by reference TRBV5-4 and TRBJ2-3, the full variable domain reads ETGVTQSPTHLIKTRGQQVTLRCSSQSGHNTVSWYQQALGQGPQFIFQYYREEENGRGNFPPRFSGLQFPNYSSELNVNALELDDSALYLCASSLLGGGGATDTQYFGPGTRLTVL.